One sample yielded the 24 T cell receptor beta chains listed below, sequenced in a study of Graves' ophthalmopathy and Graves' hyperthyroidism listed by TCRdb under 2018. The sequencing machine was an Illumina HiSeq 2000. For repertoire sequencing, the TCR beta CDR3 regions were amplified from RNA transcripts. A first-round RT-PCR used HTBI primers with the Qiagen OneStep RT-PCR kit, followed by a second-round multiplex PCR, size selection and purification. The raw public reads went through TCRdb reprocessing: fastp at Q25, MiXCR clone calling, in-frame beta chains kept. One record per CDR3 amino acid sequence lists the most common genes and DNA. The sample table shows 1 million to 1.3 million distinct CDR3 sequences, and around a third are seen once. The top ten clones comprise around 10% of the sample. Sequences were obtained from peripheral blood or thyroid tissue (not recorded which). The receptor set was obtained from an adult man with Graves' hyperthyroidism.

The CDR3: CSSAQTGHGYTF. CDR3 nucleotides: TGCAGCAGTGCTCAGACAGGACATGGCTACACCTTC. The chain has TRBV29-1 and TRBJ1-2, with D possibly matching TRBD1 (6 bases). The germline V and J ends were trimmed by 8 bases and 6 bases, with 16 bases remaining between them. Germline loops: CDR1 SQVTM, CDR2 ANQGSEA. The CDR3 is made up of 12 amino acids.

The table lists this clonotype with many counts. The chain links TRBV10-3 to TRBJ2-7; D might be TRBD2 (6 bases). V shed 3 bases and J shed 5 bases, with 17 bases lying between them. Germline-derived CDR1 and CDR2 are ENHRY and SYGVKD. This CDR3 has 15 residues. DNA for the CDR3: TGTGCCATCAGTGATCTTAAGACTAGTACGGACGAGCAGTACTTC. Amino acids: CAISDLKTSTDEQYF.

This chain uses TRBV7-9 with TRBJ2-7; 9 nucleotides agree with TRBD2. Looked up from germline, CDR1 is SEHNR and CDR2 is FQNEAQ (reference sequence). This CDR3 has 14 residues. CDR3 nucleotide sequence: TGTGCCAGCAGCATAGCGGGAGAGTCCTACGAGCAGTACGTC. It codes for CASSIAGESYEQYV.

The table lists this clonotype with many counts. The chain couples TRBV7-8 to TRBJ2-5, with D perhaps TRBD1 or TRBD2 (6 bases each). CDR1 SGHVS and CDR2 FQNEAQ come from the germline V gene. The CDR3 consists of 15 residues. Trimming pared 2 bases from V and 5 bases from J, leaving 15 bases between. CDR3: CASSLYGGELETQYF. The CDR3 coding sequence is TGTGCCAGCAGCTTATACGGGGGCGAATTGGAGACCCAGTACTTC.

This clonotype was recorded at least ten times. The chain carries TRBV29-1 and TRBJ2-5; D is ambiguous. The CDR3 loop spans 12 amino acids. The ends were cut back, 4 bases at V and 5 bases at J, with 11 bases in the middle. The germline V gene has CDR1 SQVTM and CDR2 ANQGSEA. CDR3 DNA sequence: TGCAGCGTTGCTCCTGGGTTGGAGACCCAGTACTTC. Protein: CSVAPGLETQYF.

The V and J genes are TRBV10-3 and TRBJ1-6; TRBD1 might be the D (5 bases). CDR3 size: 16 residues. Trimming took 6 bases from V and 9 from J, leaving 21 bases between them. Germline values: CDR1 ENHRY, CDR2 SYGVKD. The CDR3 DNA is TGTGCCATCAGCTTGGATGGGGACGGATGGGGTTCACCCCTCCACTTT. It yields the protein CAISLDGDGWGSPLHF.

This clonotype was found many times. The chain combines TRBV10-3 with TRBJ1-1, with TRBD1 matching over 8 bases. V was clipped by 1 base and J by 3 bases; unmatched bases: 4. Germline values: CDR1 ENHRY, CDR2 SYGVKD. The CDR3 has 15 residues. CDR3 DNA: TGTGCCATCAGTGAGTTGACAGGGGCGGACACTGAAGCTTTCTTT. Translation: CAISELTGADTEAFF.

Comments on this clonotype: Possible read error: a much larger clone is one base away. Likely a read error: the CDR3 ends without its conserved phenylalanine or tryptophan. The rearrangement links TRBV12-3 or TRBV12-4 to TRBJ1-3; the D is unclear. V was trimmed by 5 bases and J by 3 bases, leaving 5 bases between them. This CDR3 region has 12 residues. CDR3 amino acids: CASSRVGNTIYL. The CDR3 DNA sequence: TGTGCCAGCAGTCGAGTTGGAAACACCATATATCTT.

This clonotype showed up many times. The chain couples TRBV7-9 to TRBJ1-2; D possibly corresponds to TRBD1 (5 bases). The V gene's germline CDR1 is SEHNR and CDR2 FQNEAQ (reference sequence). The CDR3 loop spans 14 amino acids. Trimming cost V 2 bases and J 7 bases, with 14 bases left between them. CDR3: CASSLSTGWGGYTF. In DNA form, the CDR3 reads TGTGCCAGCAGCTTATCTACAGGATGGGGTGGCTACACCTTC.

In its sample, this clonotype was seen once. A much larger clone differs from this one at a single base, so this may be a read error. For the CDR3, the DNA is TGTGCCATCAGTTTACAGGGAGTAGCTTTCTTT. It codes for CAISLQGVAFF. The V gene is TRBV10-3, the J gene TRBJ1-1, with D possibly being TRBD1 (6 bases). Trimming shortened V by 5 bases and J by 10 bases, and 11 bases separated the two germline ends. The length of the CDR3 is 11 residues. Germline values: CDR1 ENHRY, CDR2 SYGVKD.

This clonotype was picked up many times. The junction shows a germline mismatch at one end, possibly a read error. The chain uses TRBV20-1 and TRBJ2-7; D remains unclear. This CDR3 has 10 residues. CDR1 is DFQATT and CDR2 is SNEGSKA in the germline V gene (reference sequence). CDR3 residues: CSASSNEQYF. The CDR3 DNA reads as TGCAGTGCTAGCTCCAACGAGCAGTACTTC.

This chain links TRBV7-9 with TRBJ1-6; perhaps TRBD1 as D (5 bases). Germline assignment: CDR1 SEHNR and CDR2 FQNEAQ (reference sequence). The CDR3 covers 16 residues. Trimming removed 1 base at V and 9 bases at J, with 16 bases between. This chain's CDR3 is CASSLVGGAEGSPLHF. DNA of the CDR3: TGTGCCAGCAGCTTAGTTGGAGGGGCAGAAGGTTCACCCCTCCACTTT. Full variable domain (remainder filled in from reference TRBV7-9 and TRBJ1-6): DTGVSQNPRHKITKRGQNVTFRCDPISEHNRLYWYRQTLGQGPEFLTYFQNEAQLEKSRLLSDRFSAERPKGSFSTLEIQRTEQGDSAMYLCASSLVGGAEGSPLHFGNGTRLTVT.

The chain recombines TRBV20-1 with TRBJ2-7; either TRBD1 or TRBD2 may fit D (5 bases each). Between the trimmed V and J ends, which lost 3 bases and 5 bases, there was a span of 14 bases. Germline CDR1 and CDR2: DFQATT and SNEGSKA (reference sequence). This CDR3 comprises 13 residues. The DNA of the CDR3 is TGCAGTGCTAGTGAGGGGCGATGGGACGAGCAGTACTTC. Protein product: CSASEGRWDEQYF.

This rearrangement joins TRBV14 to TRBJ2-5; D remains ambiguous. Trimming cost V 1 base and J 3 bases, with 6 bases left between them. The germline V gene encodes CDR1 SGHDN and CDR2 FVKESK. This CDR3 contains 13 residues. The CDR3 sequence: CASSQVWKETQYF. The CDR3 bases are TGTGCCAGCAGCCAAGTTTGGAAAGAGACCCAGTACTTC.

In its sample, this clonotype was seen once. The gene calls are TRBV24-1 and TRBJ2-2; D gene unclear. The CDR3 runs to 15 residues. Germline V gene sequence: CDR1 KGHDR, CDR2 SFDVKD. CDR3 protein: CATRWVSTNTGELFF. In DNA form, the CDR3 reads TGTGCTACCCGGTGGGTCTCCACGAACACCGGGGAGCTGTTTTTT.

The chain is built from TRBV10-3 and TRBJ2-7; TRBD1 matches 10 bases. The CDR3 has 16 residues. J lost 5 bases, V lost 3 bases, and 10 bases had no gene match. Germline CDR1 reads ENHRY; CDR2 reads SYGVKD. The CDR3 DNA sequence: TGTGCCATCAGTGAACCACGGGACAGGGGCTCGGACGAGCAGTACTTC. It specifies CAISEPRDRGSDEQYF.

The V gene is TRBV7-8, the J gene TRBJ2-7; 7 bases fit TRBD2. The V segment lost 5 bases and the J segment 1 base; nucleotides outside the gene matches: 5. Per germline, CDR1 SGHVS and CDR2 FQNEAQ. The CDR3 runs 14 residues. The CDR3 nucleotides read TGTGCCAGCAGCCGTTATAGCGGGTCCTACGAGCAGTACTTC. Translated, it gives CASSRYSGSYEQYF. Together with reference TRBV7-8 and TRBJ2-7, the CDR3 gives the full variable domain: GAGVSQSPRYKVAKRGQDVALRCDPISGHVSLFWYQQALGQGPEFLTYFQNEAQLDKSGLPSDRFFAERPEGSVSTLKIQRTQQEDSAVYLCASSRYSGSYEQYFGPGTRLTVT.

This clonotype occurred many times. DNA for the CDR3: TGTGCCAGCAATTATCCCCTTCACAGGGAAGGTCAGCCCCAGCATTTT. As protein: CASNYPLHREGQPQHF. V and J are TRBV7-7 and TRBJ1-5, with D perhaps TRBD1 (6 bases). The germline gives CDR1 SSHAT, CDR2 FNYEAQ (reference sequence). The CDR3 totals 16 residues. The ends were cut back, 7 bases at V and 6 bases at J, with 22 bases in the middle.

In this sample, this clonotype turned up many times. This chain links TRBV20-1 with TRBJ2-7; D unclear. This CDR3 has 11 residues. The germline V gene encodes CDR1 DFQATT and CDR2 SNEGSKA (reference sequence). Deletions cut 7 bases from V and 1 base from J, with 8 bases between. In nucleotides, the CDR3 is TGCAGTGGAGGACCTTCCTACGAGCAGTACTTC. The encoded protein is CSGGPSYEQYF.

In its sample, this clonotype was seen many times. This sequence joins TRBV9 and TRBJ1-2, with 9 nucleotides matching TRBD1. The CDR3 extends over 15 amino acids. The germline CDR1 and CDR2 sequences are SGDLS and YYNGEE. V trimming: 3 bases; J trimming: 5 bases; junction bases outside the gene matches: 8. This chain's CDR3 is CASSGLGQGNYGYTF. CDR3 DNA sequence: TGTGCCAGCAGCGGCTTGGGACAGGGAAATTATGGCTACACCTTC. The whole variable domain, remainder taken from reference TRBV9 and TRBJ1-2, is DSGVTQTPKHLITATGQRVTLRCSPRSGDLSVYWYQQSLDQGLQFLIQYYNGEERAKGNILERFSAQQFPDLHSELNLSSLELGDSALYFCASSGLGQGNYGYTFGSGTRLTVV.

This chain uses TRBV2 with TRBJ1-3; D may be TRBD1 (5 bases). This CDR3 region has 15 residues. The germline V and J ends were trimmed by 7 bases and 3 bases, with 16 bases remaining between them. CDR1 and CDR2 (germline): SNHLY, FYNNEI. CDR3 sequence: CASNLLEGLGNTIYF. In DNA, the CDR3 is TGTGCCAGCAATTTGCTCGAGGGGCTTGGAAACACCATATATTTT.

This clonotype was observed a few times. V and J are TRBV25-1 and TRBJ1-2; D unresolved. V was pared by 4 bases and J by 6 bases, with 15 bases between. The germline V gene has CDR1 MGHDK and CDR2 SYGVNS. The CDR3 is made up of 14 amino acids. The DNA of the CDR3 is TGTGCCAGCAGTGCCCCCAACCTACCCGATGGCTACACCTTC. Translating it yields CASSAPNLPDGYTF.

The CDR3 DNA sequence: TGTGCCAGCAGCTTTCTCGTGTTGGCGGGCACCGGGGAGCTGTTTTTT. It yields the protein CASSFLVLAGTGELFF. The chain recombines TRBV5-6 with TRBJ2-2, with a possible D match to TRBD2 (5 bases). This CDR3 comprises 16 residues. Germline lookup yields CDR1 SGHDT and CDR2 YYEEEE. V lost 2 bases and J 4 bases, leaving 15 bases between the germline ends.

This clonotype was seen repeatedly, ten times or more. The rearrangement links TRBV14 to TRBJ2-5; D not certain. This CDR3 contains 12 residues. V lost 1 base, J lost 4 bases, and 4 bases lay in between. From germline, CDR1 is SGHDN and CDR2 FVKESK. The chain's CDR3 is CASSQARETQYF. The CDR3, as DNA: TGTGCCAGCAGCCAAGCGCGAGAGACCCAGTACTTC.